This entry is about one TCR beta chain. Purification of the CD8+ and CD4+ T cells relied on negative isolation, and TEMRA cells underwent FACS enrichment. Looked up from germline, CDR1 is MDHEN and CDR2 is SYDVKM. V lost 8 bases and J lost 0; bases outside the gene matches: 13. This CDR3 is built from 16 residues. This sample was included in a study of CD8 T cells in Susac syndrome. An amount of RNA that ranged from roughly 0.45 to 1 ug was reverse transcribed with random hexamers. TCR beta CDR3 was amplified by immunoSEQ multiplex PCR. This amplification extended across 54 Vbeta and 13 Jbeta segments. TCRdb independently ran MiXCR on the immunoSEQ multiplex PCR reads; one entry per CDR3 protein. The sample lists fewer than 200,000 distinct CDR3 sequences, approximately 95% occurring once.

The chain carries TRBV28 and TRBJ2-7; TRBD2 matches at 7 bases. The receptor comes from a human donor with multiple sclerosis. Sequenced sample: CD8+ T cells from PBMCs. CDR3 sequence reads: CASAEALGTTSYEQYF. The CDR3 coding sequence is TGTGCCAGCGCTGAAGCTCTCGGGACTACCTCCTACGAGCAGTACTTC.